A single sample gave rise to the 21 T cell receptor beta chains below, sequenced in a study of T-cell memory formation after mild COVID-19. From the 5' RACE reads, TCRdb called clonotypes with MiXCR, one entry per CDR3 protein. The data contain about 320,000 distinct CDR3 sequences, 13% to 15% of them singletons. The sample consisted of PBMCs or a T cell subset sorted from them (not recorded which). These receptor sequences come from a man aged 18 to 35 who had mild COVID-19 (a few samples of this study predate the infection). Cell type and time point are not known.

This clonotype was recorded at least ten times. CDR3 coding DNA: TGTGCCAGCAGTGTTAGCGGGGGGACCTACGAGCAGTACTTC. Translating gives CASSVSGGTYEQYF. This chain connects TRBV2 to TRBJ2-7; the match to TRBD2 covers 10 bases. The CDR3 spans 14 residues. With V trimmed by 4 bases and J by 2 bases, 2 bases remained unmatched. The germline CDR1 and CDR2 sequences are SNHLY and FYNNEI.

J is TRBJ2-7 and V is TRBV9; TRBD2 agrees at 9 bases. The CDR3 has 16 amino acids. Germline CDR1 and CDR2: SGDLS and YYNGEE. With 0 bases clipped from V and 3 bases from J, the junction kept 7 bases outside the gene matches. CDR3 DNA: TGTGCCAGCAGCGTAGGGGTAGCGGGGGCCGTCTACGAGCAGTACTTC. It encodes CASSVGVAGAVYEQYF. Complete variable domain (other parts from reference TRBV9 and TRBJ2-7): DSGVTQTPKHLITATGQRVTLRCSPRSGDLSVYWYQQSLDQGLQFLIQYYNGEERAKGNILERFSAQQFPDLHSELNLSSLELGDSALYFCASSVGVAGAVYEQYFGPGTRLTVT.

This clonotype was seen a few times. The chain employs TRBV7-3 and TRBJ2-1, with TRBD1 matching 10 bases. CDR3 size: 15 residues. With V trimmed by 5 bases and J by 2 bases, 3 bases remained unmatched. Germline values: CDR1 SGHTA, CDR2 FQGTGA. CDR3 sequence: CASSVTGGAYNEQFF. As DNA, the CDR3 is TGTGCCAGCAGCGTGACAGGGGGCGCCTACAATGAGCAGTTCTTC. Full variable domain (rest looked up from reference TRBV7-3 and TRBJ2-1): GAGVSQTPSNKVTEKGKYVELRCDPISGHTALYWYRQSLGQGPEFLIYFQGTGAADDSGLPNDRFFAVRPEGSVSTLKIQRTERGDSAVYLCASSVTGGAYNEQFFGPGTRLTVL.

In its sample, this clonotype was seen a few times. CDR3 residues: CASSPGDRAKNIQYF. For the CDR3, the DNA is TGTGCCAGCAGCCCGGGTGATAGGGCCAAAAACATTCAGTACTTC. V gene TRBV11-2 combines with J gene TRBJ2-4; D unclear. The V gene's germline CDR1 is SGHAT and CDR2 FQNNGV. Trimming cost V 5 bases and J 1 base, with 12 bases left between them. The CDR3 contains 15 residues. The whole variable domain, remainder taken from reference TRBV11-2 and TRBJ2-4, is EAGVAQSPRYKIIEKRQSVAFWCNPISGHATLYWYQQILGQGPKLLIQFQNNGVVDDSQLPKDRFSAERLKGVDSTLKIQPAKLEDSAVYLCASSPGDRAKNIQYFGAGTRLSVL.

This clonotype was picked up many times. The rearrangement links TRBV5-6 to TRBJ2-7; 10 positions agree with TRBD1. This CDR3 is 17 amino acids long. With 4 bases clipped from V and 4 bases from J, the junction kept 14 bases outside the gene matches. Germline V gene sequence: CDR1 SGHDT, CDR2 YYEEEE. CDR3 amino acids: CASSAGGPGQGTYEQYV. The DNA of the CDR3 is TGTGCCAGCAGCGCCGGGGGCCCGGGACAGGGGACTTACGAGCAGTACGTC.

The J gene is TRBJ2-7, the V gene TRBV27; tentatively, D is TRBD1 (6 bases). Trimming left V 6 bases short and J 6 bases short, with 9 bases between. CDR3 length: 11 residues. CDR1 MNHEY and CDR2 SMNVEV come from the germline V gene (reference sequence). The DNA of the CDR3 is TGTGCCAGCAGAGGGGGAACCGAGCAGTACGTC. It translates to CASRGGTEQYV.

The CDR3 nucleotides read TGTGCCAGCAGCTTTTATGGGGGCACCGGGGAGCTGTTTTTT. This sequence encodes CASSFYGGTGELFF. J is TRBJ2-2 and V is TRBV5-6; possibly TRBD1 or TRBD2 for D (5 bases each). The CDR3 has 14 amino acids. Per germline, CDR1 SGHDT and CDR2 YYEEEE. The V end lost 2 bases, the J end lost 4 bases, and 9 bases lay between the germline ends.

This clonotype appeared many times. The V gene is TRBV7-3, the J gene TRBJ2-1; no firm D call. The germline CDR1 and CDR2 sequences are SGHTA and FQGTGA. This CDR3 is 15 amino acids long. V was pared by 2 bases and J by 0 bases, with 8 bases between. CDR3 sequence reads: CASSLEASSYNEQFF. The DNA for the CDR3 is TGTGCCAGCAGCTTAGAGGCTAGCTCCTACAATGAGCAGTTCTTC.

The chain couples TRBV12-3 or TRBV12-4 to TRBJ2-7; a possible D gene is TRBD2 (6 bases). The ends were cut back, 5 bases at V and 5 bases at J, with 10 bases in the middle. This CDR3 has 12 residues. The CDR3, as DNA: TGTGCCAGCAGTGGGGGACTTGACGAGCAGTACTTC. Its protein is CASSGGLDEQYF.

This clonotype was detected a few times. The rearrangement links TRBV19 to TRBJ1-6; D remains ambiguous. Germline V CDR1 and CDR2: LNHDA, SQIVND (reference sequence). The CDR3 length is 13 residues. V dropped 7 bases and J dropped 5 bases, with 9 bases sitting between them. The CDR3 is CASTRTDNSPLHF. In DNA, the CDR3 is TGTGCCAGTACCAGGACGGATAATTCACCCCTCCACTTT.

The V call is TRBV20-1, the J call TRBJ1-5; TRBD1 is a possible D gene (6 bases). The CDR3 sequence is 13 residues long. Trimming stripped 8 bases from V and 7 bases from J, with 18 bases between. Looked up from germline, CDR1 is DFQATT and CDR2 is SNEGSKA (reference sequence). The CDR3 nucleotides read TGCAGTATTATAAAGGGGGGGCGGCAGCCCCAGCATTTT. It is translated as CSIIKGGRQPQHF.

The chain carries TRBV29-1 and TRBJ1-2; no reliable D call. CDR1 SQVTM and CDR2 ANQGSEA come from the germline V gene. This CDR3 is built from 11 residues. Trimming took 2 bases from V and 2 from J, leaving 3 bases between them. The chain's CDR3 is CSVEINYGYTF. Here the CDR3 DNA reads TGCAGCGTTGAAATAAACTATGGCTACACCTTC.

The V and J genes are TRBV20-1 and TRBJ2-7; D remains ambiguous. This CDR3 region has 11 residues. V lost 3 bases to trimming and J lost 2 bases, with 5 bases between them. Germline V gene sequence: CDR1 DFQATT, CDR2 SNEGSKA (reference sequence). DNA for the CDR3: TGCAGTGCTAGGGAGACCTACGAGCAGTACTTC. It encodes CSARETYEQYF.

The J gene is TRBJ1-4, the V gene TRBV7-2, with 7 bases identical to TRBD1. The CDR3 is 13 amino acids. The V gene's germline CDR1 is SGHTA and CDR2 FQGNSA. The trim removed 5 bases at V and 5 bases at J, leaving 2 bases unmatched. The CDR3 bases are TGTGCCAGCAGCCAGGGGGTGAATGAAAAACTGTTTTTT. It encodes CASSQGVNEKLFF.

This clonotype has a handful of counts. The chain uses TRBV7-9 and TRBJ1-6, with D unresolved. The CDR3 contains 15 residues. The V gene lost 1 base and the J gene lost 10 bases, with 14 bases spanning the gap. Germline CDR1 and CDR2: SEHNR and FQNEAQ (reference sequence). The CDR3 sequence is CASSLGAHRSSPLHF. In nucleotides, the CDR3 is TGTGCCAGCAGCTTAGGGGCCCACAGAAGCTCACCCCTCCACTTT.

The genes are TRBV7-2 and TRBJ2-7; 8 bases map to TRBD2. CDR3 length: 15 amino acids. Germline loops: CDR1 SGHTA, CDR2 FQGNSA. V lost 4 bases to trimming and J lost 2 bases; unmatched junction nucleotides: 7. The CDR3 loop reads CASSSMGTSPYEQYV. CDR3 bases: TGTGCCAGCAGCTCAATGGGGACTAGTCCCTACGAGCAGTACGTC.

This clonotype was recorded a few times. This chain connects TRBV7-9 to TRBJ2-7; D remains unclear. The CDR3 runs 16 residues. CDR1 is SEHNR and CDR2 is FQNEAQ in the germline V gene (reference sequence). V was clipped by 5 bases and J by 2 bases, with 19 bases between them. The CDR3 DNA reads TGTGCCAGCAGCCACGGACGCCTCCTGGGCCCCTACGAGCAGTACTTC. This codes for CASSHGRLLGPYEQYF.

This chain connects TRBV6-5 to TRBJ1-5; no clear D gene. V lost 4 bases and J 3 bases, leaving 7 bases between the germline ends. The CDR3 is made up of 13 amino acids. Germline V gene lookup returns CDR1 MNHEY and CDR2 SVGAGI. CDR3 sequence (DNA): TGTGCCAGCAGTTGGCAGGCCAATCAGCCCCAGCATTTT. This gives the protein CASSWQANQPQHF.

This clonotype was seen once. This chain joins TRBV20-1 and TRBJ1-2; 7 positions agree with TRBD1. This CDR3 is built from 13 residues. Trimming took 5 bases from V and 6 from J; bases not matched to a gene: 9. CDR1 DFQATT and CDR2 SNEGSKA come from the germline V gene (reference sequence). CDR3 DNA sequence: TGCAGTGCTGGCAGACAGGGCAGGGATGGCTACACCTTC. Translated: CSAGRQGRDGYTF.

This clonotype was found a few times. The chain joins TRBV6-1 to TRBJ1-5; tentative D call: TRBD1 (6 bases). V was trimmed by 2 bases and J by 4 bases, leaving 6 bases between them. The CDR3 consists of 13 residues. Germline CDR1 is MNHNS and CDR2 is SASEGT. This chain's CDR3 is CASSERGNQPQHF. As DNA, the CDR3 is TGTGCCAGCAGTGAAAGGGGGAATCAGCCCCAGCATTTT.

This clonotype was observed a single time. The chain is built from TRBV7-2 and TRBJ2-5; perhaps TRBD1 as D (5 bases). V dropped 2 bases and J dropped 3 bases, with 10 bases sitting between them. Germline V gene data show CDR1 as SGHTA and CDR2 as FQGNSA. The CDR3 sequence is 14 residues long. In DNA, the CDR3 is TGTGCCAGCAGCTTATTGGTGACAGAAGAGACCCAGTACTTC. Its protein product is CASSLLVTEETQYF.